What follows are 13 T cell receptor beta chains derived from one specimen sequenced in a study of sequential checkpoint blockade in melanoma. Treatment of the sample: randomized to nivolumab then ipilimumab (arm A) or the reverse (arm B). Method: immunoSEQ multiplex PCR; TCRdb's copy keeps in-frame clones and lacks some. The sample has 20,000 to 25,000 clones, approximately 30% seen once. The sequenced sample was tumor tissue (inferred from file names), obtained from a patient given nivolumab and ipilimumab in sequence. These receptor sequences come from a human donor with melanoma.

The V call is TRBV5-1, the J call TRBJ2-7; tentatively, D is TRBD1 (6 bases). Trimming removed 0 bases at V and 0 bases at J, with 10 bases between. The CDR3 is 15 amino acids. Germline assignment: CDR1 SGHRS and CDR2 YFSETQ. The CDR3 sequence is CASSLGDTHSYEQYF. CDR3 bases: TGCGCCAGCAGCTTGGGGGACACCCACTCCTACGAGCAGTACTTC.

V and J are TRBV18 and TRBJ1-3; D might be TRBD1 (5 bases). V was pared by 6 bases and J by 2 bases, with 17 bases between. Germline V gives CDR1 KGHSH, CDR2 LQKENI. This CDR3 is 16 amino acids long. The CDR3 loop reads CASSPTAPGPGNTIYF. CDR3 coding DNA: TGTGCCAGCTCCCCGACAGCCCCGGGCCCTGGAAACACCATATATTTT. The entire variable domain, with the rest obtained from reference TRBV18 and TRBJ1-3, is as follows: NAGVMQNPRHLVRRRGQEARLRCSPMKGHSHVYWYRQLPEEGLKFMVYLQKENIIDESGMPKERFSAEFPKEGPSILRIQQVVRGDSAAYFCASSPTAPGPGNTIYFGEGSWLTVV.

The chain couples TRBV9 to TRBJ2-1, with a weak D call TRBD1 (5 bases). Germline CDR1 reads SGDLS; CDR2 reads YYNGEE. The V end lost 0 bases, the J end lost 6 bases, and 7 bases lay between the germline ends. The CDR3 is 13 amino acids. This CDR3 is CASSVEGANEQFF. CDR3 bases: TGTGCCAGCAGCGTAGAAGGGGCCAATGAGCAGTTCTTC.

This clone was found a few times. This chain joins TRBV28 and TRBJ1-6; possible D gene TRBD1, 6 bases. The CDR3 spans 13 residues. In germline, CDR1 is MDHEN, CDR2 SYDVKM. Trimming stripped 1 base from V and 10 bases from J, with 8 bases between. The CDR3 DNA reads TGTGCCAGCAGTTTATCACAGGGATCACCCCTCCACTTT. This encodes CASSLSQGSPLHF.

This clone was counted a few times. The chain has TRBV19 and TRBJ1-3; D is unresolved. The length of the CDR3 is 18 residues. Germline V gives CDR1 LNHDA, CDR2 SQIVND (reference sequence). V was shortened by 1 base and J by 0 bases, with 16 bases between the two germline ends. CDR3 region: CASSIGALRGSSGNTIYF. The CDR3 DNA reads TGTGCCAGTAGTATAGGGGCCTTGCGTGGGAGCTCTGGAAACACCATATATTTT. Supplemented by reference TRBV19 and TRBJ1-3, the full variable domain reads DGGITQSPKYLFRKEGQNVTLSCEQNLNHDAMYWYRQDPGQGLRLIYYSQIVNDFQKGDIAEGYSVSREKKESFPLTVTSAQKNPTAFYLCASSIGALRGSSGNTIYFGEGSWLTVV.

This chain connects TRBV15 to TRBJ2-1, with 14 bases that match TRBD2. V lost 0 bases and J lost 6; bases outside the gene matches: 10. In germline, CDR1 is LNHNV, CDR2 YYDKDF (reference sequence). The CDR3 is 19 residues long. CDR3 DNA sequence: TGTGCCACCAGCAGAGACGGACTAGCGGGAGGAGGGGGAGCCAATGAGCAGTTCTTC. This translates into CATSRDGLAGGGGANEQFF.

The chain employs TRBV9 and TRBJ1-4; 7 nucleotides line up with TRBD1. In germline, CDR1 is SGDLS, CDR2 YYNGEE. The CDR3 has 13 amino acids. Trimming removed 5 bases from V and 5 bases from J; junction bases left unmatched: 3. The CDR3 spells CASRQGSNEKLFF. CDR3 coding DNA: TGTGCCAGCAGACAGGGGTCGAATGAAAAACTGTTTTTT. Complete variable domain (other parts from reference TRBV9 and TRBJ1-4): DSGVTQTPKHLITATGQRVTLRCSPRSGDLSVYWYQQSLDQGLQFLIQYYNGEERAKGNILERFSAQQFPDLHSELNLSSLELGDSALYFCASRQGSNEKLFFGSGTQLSVL.

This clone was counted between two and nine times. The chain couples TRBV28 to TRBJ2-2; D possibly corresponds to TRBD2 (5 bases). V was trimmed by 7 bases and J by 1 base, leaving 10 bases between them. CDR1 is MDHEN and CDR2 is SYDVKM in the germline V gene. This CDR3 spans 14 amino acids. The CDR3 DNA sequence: TGTGCCAGCAAGAGGGCCCAGAACACCGGGGAGCTGTTTTTT. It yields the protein CASKRAQNTGELFF.

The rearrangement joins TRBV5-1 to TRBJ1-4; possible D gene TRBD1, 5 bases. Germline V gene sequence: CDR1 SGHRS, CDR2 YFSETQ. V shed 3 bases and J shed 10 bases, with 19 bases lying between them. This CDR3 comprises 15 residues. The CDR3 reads CASSSSGPTGGKLFF. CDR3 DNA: TGCGCCAGCAGCTCCTCGGGTCCCACTGGGGGAAAACTGTTTTTT.

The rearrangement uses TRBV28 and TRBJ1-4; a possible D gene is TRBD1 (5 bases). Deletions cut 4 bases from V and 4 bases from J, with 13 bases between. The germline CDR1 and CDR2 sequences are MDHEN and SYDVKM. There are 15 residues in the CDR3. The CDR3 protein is CASSSRQLFNEKLFF. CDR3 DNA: TGTGCCAGCAGTTCCCGACAGTTATTTAATGAAAAACTGTTTTTT.

DNA for the CDR3: TGCGCCAGCAGCCGGTTGCCTACGAACACCGGGGAGCTGTTTTTT. Its translation: CASSRLPTNTGELFF. The chain couples TRBV5-1 to TRBJ2-2; D unresolved. Germline CDR1 reads SGHRS; CDR2 reads YFSETQ. V was pared by 4 bases and J by 0 bases, with 10 bases between. The CDR3 is 15 amino acids.

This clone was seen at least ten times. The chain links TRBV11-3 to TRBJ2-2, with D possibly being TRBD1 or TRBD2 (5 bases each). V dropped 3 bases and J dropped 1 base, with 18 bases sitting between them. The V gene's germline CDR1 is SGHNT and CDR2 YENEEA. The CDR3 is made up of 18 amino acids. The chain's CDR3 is CASSLEIVGTMNTGELFF. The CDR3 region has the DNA TGTGCCAGCAGCTTGGAAATAGTCGGGACGATGAACACCGGGGAGCTGTTTTTT.

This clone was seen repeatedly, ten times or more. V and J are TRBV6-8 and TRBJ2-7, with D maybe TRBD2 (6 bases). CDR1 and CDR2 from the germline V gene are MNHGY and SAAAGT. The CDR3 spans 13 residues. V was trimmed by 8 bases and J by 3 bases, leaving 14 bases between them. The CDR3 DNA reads TGTGCCAGCTCAGCAGGGAGGAGCTACGAGCAGTACTTC. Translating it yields CASSAGRSYEQYF.